This T cell receptor beta chain was captured in a study of blood T cell repertoires in COVID-19. Trimming left V 4 bases short and J 8 bases short, with 15 bases between. CDR3 length equals 14 residues. Per germline, CDR1 SGHNT and CDR2 YYREEE (reference sequence). Data came from immunoSEQ multiplex PCR; TCRdb stores just in-frame clones and leaves some out. The top ten hold roughly 5% of the sample, which has about 170,000 clones, about nine tenths seen once. This receptor was obtained from a man aged 18 to 35 with COVID-19, enrolled during active disease. The sequenced material came from peripheral blood. This rearrangement joins TRBV5-4 to TRBJ1-4; no clear D gene. The CDR3 DNA reads TGTGCCAGCAGCCCCGAAGCGGGAGAAGAAAAACTGTTTTTT. Translation gives CASSPEAGEEKLFF.